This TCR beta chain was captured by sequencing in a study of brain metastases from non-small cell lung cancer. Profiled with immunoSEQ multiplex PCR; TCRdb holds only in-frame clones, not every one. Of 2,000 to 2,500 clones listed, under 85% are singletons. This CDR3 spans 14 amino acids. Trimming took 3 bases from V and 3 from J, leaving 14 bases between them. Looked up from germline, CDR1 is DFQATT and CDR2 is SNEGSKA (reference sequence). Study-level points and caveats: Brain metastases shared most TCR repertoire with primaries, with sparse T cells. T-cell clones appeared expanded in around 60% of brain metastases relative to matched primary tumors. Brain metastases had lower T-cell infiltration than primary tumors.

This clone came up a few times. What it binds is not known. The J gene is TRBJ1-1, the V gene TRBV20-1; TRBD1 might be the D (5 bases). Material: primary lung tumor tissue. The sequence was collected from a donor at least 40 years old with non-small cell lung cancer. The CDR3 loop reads CSASIWGGDTEAFF. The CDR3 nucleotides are TGCAGTGCTAGTATTTGGGGGGGGGACACTGAAGCTTTCTTT.